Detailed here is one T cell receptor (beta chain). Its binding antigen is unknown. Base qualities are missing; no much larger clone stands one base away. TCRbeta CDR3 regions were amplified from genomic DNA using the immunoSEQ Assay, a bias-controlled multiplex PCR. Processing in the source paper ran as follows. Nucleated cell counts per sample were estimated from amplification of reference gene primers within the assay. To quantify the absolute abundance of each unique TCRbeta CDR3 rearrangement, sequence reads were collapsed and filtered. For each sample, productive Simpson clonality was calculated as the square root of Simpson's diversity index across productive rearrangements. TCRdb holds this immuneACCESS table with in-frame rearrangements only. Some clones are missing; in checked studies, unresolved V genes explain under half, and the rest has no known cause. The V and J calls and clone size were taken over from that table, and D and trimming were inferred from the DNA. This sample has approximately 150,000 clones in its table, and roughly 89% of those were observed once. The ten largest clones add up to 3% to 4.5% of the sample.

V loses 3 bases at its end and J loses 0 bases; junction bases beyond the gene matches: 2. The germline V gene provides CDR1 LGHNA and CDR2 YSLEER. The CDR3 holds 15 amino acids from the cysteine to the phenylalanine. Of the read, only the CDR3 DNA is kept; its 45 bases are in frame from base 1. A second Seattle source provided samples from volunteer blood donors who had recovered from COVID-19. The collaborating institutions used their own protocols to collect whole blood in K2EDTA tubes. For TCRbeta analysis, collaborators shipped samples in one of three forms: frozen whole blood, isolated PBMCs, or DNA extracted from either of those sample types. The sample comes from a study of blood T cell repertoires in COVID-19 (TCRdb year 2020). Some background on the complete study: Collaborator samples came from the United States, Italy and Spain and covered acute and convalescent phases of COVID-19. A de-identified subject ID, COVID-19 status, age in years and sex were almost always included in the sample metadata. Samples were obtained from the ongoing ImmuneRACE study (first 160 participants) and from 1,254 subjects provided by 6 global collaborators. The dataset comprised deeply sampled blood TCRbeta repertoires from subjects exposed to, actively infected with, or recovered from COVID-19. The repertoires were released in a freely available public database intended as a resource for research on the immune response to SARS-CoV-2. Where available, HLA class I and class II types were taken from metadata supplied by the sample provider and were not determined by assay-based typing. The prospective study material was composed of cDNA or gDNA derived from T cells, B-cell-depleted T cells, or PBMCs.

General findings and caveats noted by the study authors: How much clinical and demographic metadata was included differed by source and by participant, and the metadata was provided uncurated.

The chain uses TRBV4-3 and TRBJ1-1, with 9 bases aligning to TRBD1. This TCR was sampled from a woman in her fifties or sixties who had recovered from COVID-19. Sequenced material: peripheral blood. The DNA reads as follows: TGCGCCAGCAGCCACGGGGACAGGGTGAACACTGAAGCTTTCTTT. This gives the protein CASSHGDRVNTEAFF.